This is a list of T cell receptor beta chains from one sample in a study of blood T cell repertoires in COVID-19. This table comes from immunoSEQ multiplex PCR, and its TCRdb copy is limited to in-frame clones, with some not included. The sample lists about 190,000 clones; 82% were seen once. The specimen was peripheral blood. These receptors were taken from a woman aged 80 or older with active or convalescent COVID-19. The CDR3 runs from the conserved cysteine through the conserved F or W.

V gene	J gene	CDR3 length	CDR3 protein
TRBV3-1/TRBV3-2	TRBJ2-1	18	CASSHSQGTSGSRIEQFF
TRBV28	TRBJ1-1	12	CASNGHNTEAFF
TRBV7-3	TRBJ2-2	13	CASSRGRGGELFF
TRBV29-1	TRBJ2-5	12	CSVDQGTETQYF
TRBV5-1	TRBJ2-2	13	CASSLAYTGELFF
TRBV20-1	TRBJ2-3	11	CSVRQADTQYF
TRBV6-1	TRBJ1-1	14	CASSEQGPNTEAFF
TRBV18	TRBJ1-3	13	CASSPGTGNTIYF
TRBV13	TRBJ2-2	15	CASSRTGGDTGELFF
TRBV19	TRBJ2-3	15	CASSIGGGRADTQYF
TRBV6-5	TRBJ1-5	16	CASSYPLGYSNQPQHF
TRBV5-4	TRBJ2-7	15	CASSSTGFQDYEQYF
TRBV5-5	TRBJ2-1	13	CASMYVGGNEQFF
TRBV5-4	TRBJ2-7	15	CASSLASGRAGEQYF
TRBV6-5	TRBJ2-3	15	CASRPLGGRTDTQYF
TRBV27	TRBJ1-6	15	CASSFTGTGGLPLHF
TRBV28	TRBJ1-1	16	CASSQMGRDRGAEAFF
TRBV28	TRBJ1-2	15	CASSPWDRSNYGYTF
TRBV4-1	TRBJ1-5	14	CASSQQNSNQPQHF
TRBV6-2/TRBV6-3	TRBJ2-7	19	CASSYSMASGILYSYEQYF
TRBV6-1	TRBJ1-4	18	CASSAYLWTGKTNEKLFF
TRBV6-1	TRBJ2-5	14	CASSEIRARETQYF
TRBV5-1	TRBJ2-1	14	CASSFGREGGEQFF
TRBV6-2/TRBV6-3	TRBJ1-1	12	CASSPATIATFF
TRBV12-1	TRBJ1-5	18	CASSFETKLAVSNQPQHF
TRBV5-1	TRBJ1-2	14	CASSLGQGGYGYTF
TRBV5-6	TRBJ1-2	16	CASSPLQDWGNYGYTF
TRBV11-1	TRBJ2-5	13	CASSLGELETQYF
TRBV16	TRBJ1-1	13	CASSQGRNTEAFF
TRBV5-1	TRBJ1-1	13	CASSLQGTTEAFF
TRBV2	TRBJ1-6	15	CASSLNRVNNSPLHF
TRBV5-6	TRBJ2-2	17	CASSTAGLAGITGELFF
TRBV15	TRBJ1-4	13	CATSRVAGEKLFF
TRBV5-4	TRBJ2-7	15	CASSRDWGGIYEQYF
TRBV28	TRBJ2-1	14	CASSSGTDYNEQFF
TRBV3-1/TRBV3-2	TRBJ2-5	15	CASSLRGTSEETQYF
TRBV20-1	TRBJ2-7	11	CSAASDYEQYF
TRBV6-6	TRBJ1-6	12	CASRASGSPLHF
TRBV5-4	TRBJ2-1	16	CASSPRTGLAGNEQFF
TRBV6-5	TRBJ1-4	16	CASSYDVQPLHEKLFF
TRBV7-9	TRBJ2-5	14	CASRLAGSEETQYF
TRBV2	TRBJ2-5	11	CASKGEETQYF
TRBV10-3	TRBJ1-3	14	CAISAQGSGNTIYF
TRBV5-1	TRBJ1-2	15	CASSPRGTGVNGYTF